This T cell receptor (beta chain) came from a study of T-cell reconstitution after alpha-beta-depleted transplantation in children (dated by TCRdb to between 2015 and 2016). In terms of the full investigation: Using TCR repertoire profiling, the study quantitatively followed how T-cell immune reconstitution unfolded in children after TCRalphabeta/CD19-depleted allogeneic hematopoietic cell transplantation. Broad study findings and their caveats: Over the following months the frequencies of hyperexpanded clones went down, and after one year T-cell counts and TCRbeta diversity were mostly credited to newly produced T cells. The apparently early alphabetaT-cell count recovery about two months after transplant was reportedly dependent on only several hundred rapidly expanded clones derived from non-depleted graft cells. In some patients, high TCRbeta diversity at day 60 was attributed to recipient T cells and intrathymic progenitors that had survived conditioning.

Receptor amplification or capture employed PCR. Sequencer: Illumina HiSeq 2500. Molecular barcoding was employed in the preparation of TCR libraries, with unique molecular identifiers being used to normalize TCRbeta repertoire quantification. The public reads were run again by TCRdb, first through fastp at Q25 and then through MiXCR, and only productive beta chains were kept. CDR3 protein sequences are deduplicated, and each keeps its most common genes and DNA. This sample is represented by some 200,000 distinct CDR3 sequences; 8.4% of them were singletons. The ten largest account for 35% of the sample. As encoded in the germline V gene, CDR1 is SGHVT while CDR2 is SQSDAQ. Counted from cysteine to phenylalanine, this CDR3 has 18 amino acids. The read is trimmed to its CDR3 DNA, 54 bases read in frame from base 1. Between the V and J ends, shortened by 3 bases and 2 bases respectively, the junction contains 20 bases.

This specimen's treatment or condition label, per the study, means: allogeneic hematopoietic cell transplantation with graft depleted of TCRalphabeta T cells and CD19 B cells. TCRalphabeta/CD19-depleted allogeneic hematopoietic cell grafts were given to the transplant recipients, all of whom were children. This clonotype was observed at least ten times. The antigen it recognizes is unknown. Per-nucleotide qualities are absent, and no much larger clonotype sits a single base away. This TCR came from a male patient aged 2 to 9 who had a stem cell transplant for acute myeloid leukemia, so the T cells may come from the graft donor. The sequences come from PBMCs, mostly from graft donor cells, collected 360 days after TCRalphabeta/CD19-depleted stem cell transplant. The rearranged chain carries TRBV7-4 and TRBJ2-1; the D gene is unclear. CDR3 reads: CASSFDATEEQTYNEQFF. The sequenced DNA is TGTGCCAGCAGCTTTGATGCAACTGAAGAGCAAACCTACAATGAGCAGTTCTTC.